One and the same sample provided the 17 T cell receptor beta chains below, sequenced in a study of CD8 T cells in ankylosing spondylitis. A single record per CDR3 protein comes from TCRdb applying MiXCR to the 5' RACE reads. The table lists about 220,000 distinct CDR3 sequences, around 6.6% of them singletons, with 11% to 15% in the top ten. Findings of the study overall: Seemingly characteristic of ankylosing spondylitis blood was a TCR beta motif consisting of about 8 highly homologous variants.

Their specific antigens are unknown. Sequenced material: blood, either unsorted or a sorted T cell fraction (not recorded which). The receptor set was obtained from a male donor with ankylosing spondylitis.

V usage is TRBV7-8 and J usage is TRBJ2-5; unclear D gene. CDR1 and CDR2 from the germline V gene are SGHVS and FQNEAQ. V lost 4 bases and J 0 bases, leaving 9 bases between the germline ends. The CDR3 length is 14 residues. The CDR3 sequence: CASSSVWDQETQYF. CDR3 DNA: TGTGCCAGCAGCTCCGTCTGGGACCAAGAGACCCAGTACTTC.

The chain has TRBV10-2 and TRBJ2-3; TRBD2 aligns across 10 bases. The CDR3 extends over 16 amino acids. Trimming cost V 3 bases and J 5 bases; bases outside gene matches: 8. Per germline, CDR1 WSHSY and CDR2 SAAADI. The DNA of the CDR3 is TGCGCCAGCAGTGAAAAGAGCGGGAGGGCCAAAGATACGCAGTATTTT. It yields the protein CASSEKSGRAKDTQYF.

In this sample, this clonotype turned up many times. The chain couples TRBV9 to TRBJ1-3; D not certain. Trimming pared 0 bases from V and 1 base from J, leaving 5 bases between. Germline-derived CDR1 and CDR2 are SGDLS and YYNGEE. The CDR3 is 14 amino acids. The CDR3 reads CASSVGVSGNTIYF. The CDR3, as DNA: TGTGCCAGCAGCGTAGGGGTTTCTGGAAACACCATATATTTT.

This clonotype was recorded many times. The chain recombines TRBV18 with TRBJ2-7; 9 bases align to TRBD2. CDR3 length equals 15 residues. Germline V gene lookup returns CDR1 KGHSH and CDR2 LQKENI. V lost 6 bases to trimming and J lost 1 base; unmatched junction nucleotides: 7. The CDR3 loop is CASSPSGRTSYEQYF. The CDR3 nucleotides are TGTGCCAGCTCTCCGAGCGGGAGGACGTCCTACGAGCAGTACTTC.

This clonotype was seen ten or more times. The chain joins TRBV2 to TRBJ2-4; D possibly corresponds to TRBD2 (5 bases). The CDR3 runs 16 residues. The ends were cut back, 6 bases at V and 0 bases at J, with 15 bases in the middle. Germline V gene data show CDR1 as SNHLY and CDR2 as FYNNEI. The CDR3 loop reads CASRQLDSLAKNIQYF. CDR3 nucleotide sequence: TGTGCCAGCAGGCAACTAGATTCACTAGCCAAAAACATTCAGTACTTC.

This clonotype was seen repeatedly, ten times or more. The chain uses TRBV4-2 and TRBJ1-1; D ambiguous. V was trimmed by 0 bases and J by 4 bases, leaving 12 bases between them. This CDR3 region has 15 residues. Per the germline V gene, CDR1 is LGHNA and CDR2 is YNFKEQ. The CDR3 sequence is CASSQEAMGGTEAFF. CDR3 DNA: TGTGCCAGCAGCCAAGAAGCCATGGGCGGCACTGAAGCTTTCTTT.

This clonotype was counted many times. J is TRBJ2-2 and V is TRBV20-1; D gene uncertain. Germline assignment: CDR1 DFQATT and CDR2 SNEGSKA (reference sequence). There are 16 residues in the CDR3. Trimming took 0 bases from V and 4 from J, leaving 15 bases between them. Here the CDR3 reads CSARDHKYTFTGELFF. The CDR3 nucleotides read TGCAGTGCTAGAGATCATAAGTATACCTTCACCGGGGAGCTGTTTTTT.

This clonotype was picked up many times. The rearrangement uses TRBV27 and TRBJ2-1, with D unclear. V gave up 3 bases and J gave up 9 bases, with 12 bases separating them. The length of the CDR3 is 13 residues. Germline values: CDR1 MNHEY, CDR2 SMNVEV (reference sequence). In DNA form, the CDR3 reads TGTGCCAGCAGTTTTAAGGTACCTGGTGAGCAGTTCTTC. The encoded protein is CASSFKVPGEQFF.

Many counts were recorded for this clonotype. This rearrangement joins TRBV7-3 to TRBJ1-1; D is unresolved. Germline CDR1 reads SGHTA; CDR2 reads FQGTGA. V was pared by 2 bases and J by 2 bases, with 6 bases between. The CDR3 sequence is 13 residues long. This CDR3 is CASSLWSNTEAFF. The CDR3, as DNA: TGTGCCAGCAGCTTATGGAGTAACACTGAAGCTTTCTTT. Together with reference TRBV7-3 and TRBJ1-1, the CDR3 gives the full variable domain: GAGVSQTPSNKVTEKGKYVELRCDPISGHTALYWYRQSLGQGPEFLIYFQGTGAADDSGLPNDRFFAVRPEGSVSTLKIQRTERGDSAVYLCASSLWSNTEAFFGQGTRLTVV.

This clonotype was counted ten times or more. V is TRBV7-9 and J is TRBJ1-2; D is unresolved. CDR3 size: 15 residues. V lost 1 base, J lost 1 base, and 10 bases lay in between. Per the germline V gene, CDR1 is SEHNR and CDR2 is FQNEAQ (reference sequence). The CDR3 protein is CASSLGSANNYGYTF. CDR3 DNA sequence: TGTGCCAGCAGCTTAGGCAGCGCCAATAACTATGGCTACACCTTC.

In its sample, this clonotype was seen many times. The chain links TRBV7-2 to TRBJ1-5; perhaps TRBD1 as D (5 bases). V was cut by 1 base and J by 7 bases, with 11 bases left in between. Germline V lookup: CDR1 SGHTA, CDR2 FQGNSA. CDR3 size: 14 residues. The CDR3 sequence: CASSLDPGPQPQHF. CDR3 nucleotide sequence: TGTGCCAGCAGCTTAGACCCGGGGCCGCAGCCCCAGCATTTT.

This clonotype was seen repeatedly, ten times or more. CDR3 sequence reads: CASLDTEAFF. The CDR3 bases are TGTGCCAGTCTGGACACTGAAGCTTTCTTT. The chain couples TRBV6-1 to TRBJ1-1, with no clear D. V was cut by 9 bases and J by 3 bases, with 5 bases left in between. Per germline, CDR1 MNHNS and CDR2 SASEGT. This CDR3 is 10 amino acids long.

This clonotype was picked up many times. This sequence joins TRBV3-1 and TRBJ2-1; 7 nucleotides align to TRBD2. Germline V CDR1 and CDR2: LGHDT, YNNKEL (reference sequence). There are 15 residues in the CDR3. V shed 0 bases, J shed 9 bases, and the junction held 8 bases outside the gene matches. The CDR3 DNA follows: TGTGCCAGCAGCCAAGATGGGGCGGGAGTGATTGAGCAGTTCTTC. Translation gives CASSQDGAGVIEQFF.

The chain has TRBV7-4 and TRBJ2-1; 9 bases align to TRBD2. Trimming at V came to 3 bases and at J to 4 bases, leaving 7 bases not matched to a gene. Germline CDR1 reads SGHVT; CDR2 reads SQSDAQ. The CDR3 loop spans 16 amino acids. In DNA form, the CDR3 reads TGTGCCAGCAGCTTGGCGGGGGGGCCTATTTACAATGAGCAGTTCTTC. As protein: CASSLAGGPIYNEQFF.

The rearrangement joins TRBV10-3 to TRBJ2-7; 13 nucleotides match TRBD2. Germline loops: CDR1 ENHRY, CDR2 SYGVKD. V was pared by 6 bases and J by 1 base, with 6 bases of the junction left unmatched. The CDR3 has 16 amino acids. CDR3 protein: CAIRAGLAGVSYEQYF. The CDR3 region has the DNA TGTGCCATCAGAGCAGGACTAGCGGGGGTTTCCTACGAGCAGTACTTC.

This clonotype appeared many times. This chain joins TRBV6-1 and TRBJ2-7; TRBD1 aligns across 7 bases. The CDR3 consists of 13 residues. With V trimmed by 6 bases and J by 0 bases, 2 bases remained unmatched. CDR1 and CDR2 (germline): MNHNS, SASEGT. The CDR3 DNA reads as TGTGCCAGCAGGAGGACAGGCTCCTACGAGCAGTACTTC. Protein sequence: CASRRTGSYEQYF.

This clonotype was picked up many times. The chain is built from TRBV6-1 and TRBJ2-7; TRBD1 aligns across 7 bases. The CDR3 consists of 15 residues. V shed 7 bases and J 3 bases; nucleotides not matched to a gene: 12. The germline V gene encodes CDR1 MNHNS and CDR2 SASEGT. The CDR3 is CASKARQGEFYEQYF. DNA of the CDR3: TGTGCCAGCAAGGCCCGGCAGGGGGAATTCTACGAGCAGTACTTC.